This T cell receptor beta chain was sequenced in a study of T cell changes during pregnancy in multiple sclerosis. Using immunoSEQ multiplex PCR, the repertoire was profiled, and TCRdb retains in-frame clones only, with some absent. The table has 55,000 to 80,000 clones, over 85% seen once. Germline V gives CDR1 SEHNR, CDR2 FQNEAQ (reference sequence). The CDR3 extends over 14 amino acids. V was trimmed by 6 bases and J by 1 base, leaving 12 bases between them. This sequence originates from a female donor with multiple sclerosis, enrolled in a pregnancy study. The chain carries TRBV7-9 and TRBJ1-1; tentative D call: TRBD1 (5 bases). The sample here was CD8+ T cells from peripheral blood mononuclear cells, taken in the second trimester of pregnancy. The chain's CDR3 is CASSEGLKNTEAFF. The CDR3 region has the DNA TGTGCCAGCAGTGAGGGACTAAAGAACACTGAAGCTTTCTTT.